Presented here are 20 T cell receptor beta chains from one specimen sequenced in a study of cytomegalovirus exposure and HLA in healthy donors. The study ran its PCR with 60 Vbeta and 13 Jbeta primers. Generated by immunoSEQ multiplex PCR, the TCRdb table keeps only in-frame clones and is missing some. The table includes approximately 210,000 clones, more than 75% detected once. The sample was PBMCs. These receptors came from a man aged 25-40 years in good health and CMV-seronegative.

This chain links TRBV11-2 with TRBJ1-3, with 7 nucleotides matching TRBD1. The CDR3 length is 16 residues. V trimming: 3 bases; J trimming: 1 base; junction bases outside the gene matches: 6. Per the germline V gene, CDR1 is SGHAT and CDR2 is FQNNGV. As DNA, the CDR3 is TGTGCCAGCAGCTTTTTAGGGGGCGCTTCTGGAAACACCATATATTTT. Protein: CASSFLGGASGNTIYF.

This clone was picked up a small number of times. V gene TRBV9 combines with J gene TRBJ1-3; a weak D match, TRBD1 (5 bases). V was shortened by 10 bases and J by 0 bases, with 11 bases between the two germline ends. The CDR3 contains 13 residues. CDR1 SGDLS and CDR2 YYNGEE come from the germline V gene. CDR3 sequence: CACGGGSGNTIYF. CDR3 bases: TGTGCCTGTGGGGGGGGCTCTGGAAACACCATATATTTT.

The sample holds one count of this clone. CDR3 loop: CASSLLGTGNYGYTF. Written as DNA, the CDR3 is TGTGCCAGTAGTCTCCTCGGGACAGGGAACTATGGCTACACCTTC. The V and J genes are TRBV19 and TRBJ1-2, with 9 positions matching TRBD1. With V trimmed by 5 bases and J by 2 bases, 6 bases remained unmatched. Per the germline V gene, CDR1 is LNHDA and CDR2 is SQIVND (reference sequence). The CDR3 has 15 amino acids. The variable domain in full, with the rest retrieved from reference TRBV19 and TRBJ1-2, is DGGITQSPKYLFRKEGQNVTLSCEQNLNHDAMYWYRQDPGQGLRLIYYSQIVNDFQKGDIAEGYSVSREKKESFPLTVTSAQKNPTAFYLCASSLLGTGNYGYTFGSGTRLTVV.

As DNA, the CDR3 is TGCGCCAGCAGCCAAAGACAGGGGAGCTATGGCTACACCTTC. It translates to CASSQRQGSYGYTF. The chain carries TRBV4-3 and TRBJ1-2, with 8 bases lining up with TRBD1. V was pared by 2 bases and J by 4 bases, with 3 bases of the junction left unmatched. The CDR3 length is 14 residues. Germline assignment: CDR1 LGHNA and CDR2 YSLEER.

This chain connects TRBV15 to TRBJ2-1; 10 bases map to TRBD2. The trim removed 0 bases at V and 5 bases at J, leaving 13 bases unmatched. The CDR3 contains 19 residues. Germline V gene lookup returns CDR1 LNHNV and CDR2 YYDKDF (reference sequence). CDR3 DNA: TGTGCCACCAGCAGAGATGGAAGGCTAGCGGGAGCAAAAAACAATGAGCAGTTCTTC. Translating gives CATSRDGRLAGAKNNEQFF.

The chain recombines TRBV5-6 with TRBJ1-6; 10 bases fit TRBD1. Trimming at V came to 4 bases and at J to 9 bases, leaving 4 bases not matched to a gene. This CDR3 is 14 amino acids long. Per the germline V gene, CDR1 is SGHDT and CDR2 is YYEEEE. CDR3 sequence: CASSPGTGVSPLHF. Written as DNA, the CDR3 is TGTGCCAGCAGCCCCGGGACAGGGGTTTCACCCCTCCACTTT.

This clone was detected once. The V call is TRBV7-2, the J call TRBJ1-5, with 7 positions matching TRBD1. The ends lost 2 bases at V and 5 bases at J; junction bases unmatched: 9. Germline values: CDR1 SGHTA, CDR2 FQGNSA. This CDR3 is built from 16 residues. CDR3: CASSLYFRQGDQPQHF. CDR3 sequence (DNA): TGTGCCAGCAGCTTATACTTTCGACAGGGTGATCAGCCCCAGCATTTT. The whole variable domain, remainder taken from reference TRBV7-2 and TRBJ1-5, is GAGVSQSPSNKVTEKGKDVELRCDPISGHTALYWYRQSLGQGLEFLIYFQGNSAPDKSGLPSDRFSAERTGGSVSTLTIQRTQQEDSAVYLCASSLYFRQGDQPQHFGDGTRLSIL.

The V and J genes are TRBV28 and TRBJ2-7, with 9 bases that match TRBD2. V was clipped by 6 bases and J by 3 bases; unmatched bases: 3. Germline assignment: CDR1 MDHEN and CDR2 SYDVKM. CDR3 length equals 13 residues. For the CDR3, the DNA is TGTGCCAGCAGGACTAGCGGAGTCTACGAGCAGTACTTC. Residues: CASRTSGVYEQYF.

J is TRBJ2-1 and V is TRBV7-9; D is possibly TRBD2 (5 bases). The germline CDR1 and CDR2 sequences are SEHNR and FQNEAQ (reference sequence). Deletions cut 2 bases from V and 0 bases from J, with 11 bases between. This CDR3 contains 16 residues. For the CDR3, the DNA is TGTGCCAGCAGCTTAATGGTGGGGAGCTCCTACAATGAGCAGTTCTTC. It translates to CASSLMVGSSYNEQFF.

The CDR3 DNA sequence: TGTGCCAGCAGGGGGGGAGGGGACTATGGCTACACCTTC. Its translation is CASRGGGDYGYTF. The chain joins TRBV6-6 to TRBJ1-2; D is perhaps TRBD1 (5 bases). Germline lookup yields CDR1 MNHNY and CDR2 SVGAGI (reference sequence). The CDR3 spans 13 residues. V lost 6 bases, J lost 3 bases, and 11 bases lay in between.

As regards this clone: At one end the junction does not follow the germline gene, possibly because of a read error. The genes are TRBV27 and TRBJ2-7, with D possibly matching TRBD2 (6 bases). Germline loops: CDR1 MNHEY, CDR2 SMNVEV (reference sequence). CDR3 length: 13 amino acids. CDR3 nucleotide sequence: TGTGCCAGCAGTTTAAAAGGAGGGGACCAAGGGAACTTC. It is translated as CASSLKGGDQGNF.

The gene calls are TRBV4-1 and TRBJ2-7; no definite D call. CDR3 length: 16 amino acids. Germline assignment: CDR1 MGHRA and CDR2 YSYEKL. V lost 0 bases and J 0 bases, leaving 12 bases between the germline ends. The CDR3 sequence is CASSQDDREISYEQYF. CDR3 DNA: TGCGCCAGCAGCCAAGATGATCGTGAGATCTCCTACGAGCAGTACTTC.

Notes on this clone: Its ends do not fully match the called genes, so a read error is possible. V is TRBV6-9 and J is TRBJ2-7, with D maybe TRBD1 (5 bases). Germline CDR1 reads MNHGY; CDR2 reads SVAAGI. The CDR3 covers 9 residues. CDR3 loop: CASTYTRAF. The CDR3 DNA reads TGTGCCAGCACTTACACCAGGGCCTTC.

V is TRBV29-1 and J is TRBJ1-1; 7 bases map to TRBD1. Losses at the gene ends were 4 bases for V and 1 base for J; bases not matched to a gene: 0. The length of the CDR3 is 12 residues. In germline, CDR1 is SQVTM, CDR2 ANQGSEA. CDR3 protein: CSVGQGNTEAFF. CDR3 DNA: TGCAGCGTTGGACAGGGGAACACTGAAGCTTTCTTT. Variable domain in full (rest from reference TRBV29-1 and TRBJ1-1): SAVISQKPSRDICQRGTSLTIQCQVDSQVTMMFWYRQQPGQSLTLIATANQGSEATYESGFVIDKFPISRPNLTFSTLTVSNMSPEDSSIYLCSVGQGNTEAFFGQGTRLTVV.

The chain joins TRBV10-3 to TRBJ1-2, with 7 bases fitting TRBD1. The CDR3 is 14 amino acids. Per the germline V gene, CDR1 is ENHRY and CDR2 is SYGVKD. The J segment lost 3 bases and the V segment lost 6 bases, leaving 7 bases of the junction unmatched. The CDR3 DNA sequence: TGTGCCATCAGCCGGGACAGACTCCACTATGGCTACACCTTC. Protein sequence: CAISRDRLHYGYTF.

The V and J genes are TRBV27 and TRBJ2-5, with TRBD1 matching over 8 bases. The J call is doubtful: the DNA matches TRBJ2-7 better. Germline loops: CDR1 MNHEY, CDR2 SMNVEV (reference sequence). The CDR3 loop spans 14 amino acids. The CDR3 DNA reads TGTGCCAGCAGTCTGATCGGACAGGGATACGAGCAGTACTTC. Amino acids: CASSLIGQGYEQYF.

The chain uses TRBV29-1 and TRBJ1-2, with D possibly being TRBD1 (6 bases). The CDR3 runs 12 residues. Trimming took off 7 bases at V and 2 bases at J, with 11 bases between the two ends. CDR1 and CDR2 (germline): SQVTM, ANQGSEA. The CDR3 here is CSAEGGNYGYTF. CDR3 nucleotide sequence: TGCAGCGCCGAGGGGGGGAACTATGGCTACACCTTC.

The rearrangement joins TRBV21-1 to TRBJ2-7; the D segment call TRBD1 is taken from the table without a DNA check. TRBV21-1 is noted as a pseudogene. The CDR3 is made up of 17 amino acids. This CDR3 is CASSTSLTGQAEYEQYF. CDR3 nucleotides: TGTGCCAGCAGCACCTCACTAACAGGACAGGCGGAATACGAGCAGTACTTC.

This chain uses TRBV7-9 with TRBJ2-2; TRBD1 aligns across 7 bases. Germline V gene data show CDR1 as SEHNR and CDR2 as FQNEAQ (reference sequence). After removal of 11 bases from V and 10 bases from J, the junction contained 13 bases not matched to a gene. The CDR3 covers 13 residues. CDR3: CAPGGTDRMELFF. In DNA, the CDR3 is TGTGCCCCAGGTGGGACAGACCGGATGGAGCTGTTTTTT.

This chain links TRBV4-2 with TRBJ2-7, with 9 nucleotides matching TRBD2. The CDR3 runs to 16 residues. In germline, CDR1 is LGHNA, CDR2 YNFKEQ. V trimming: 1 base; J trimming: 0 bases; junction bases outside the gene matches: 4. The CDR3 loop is CASSQGRGLASYEQYF. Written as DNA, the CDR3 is TGTGCCAGCAGCCAAGGAAGGGGACTAGCCTCCTACGAGCAGTACTTC.